This is a list of T cell receptor beta chains from one sample in a study of blood T cell repertoires in COVID-19. Data came from immunoSEQ multiplex PCR; TCRdb stores just in-frame clones and leaves some out. The sample holds about 210,000 clones, 84% seen once. Sequencing was carried out using peripheral blood. The origin of the receptors is a woman over 75 with COVID-19, enrolled during active disease. Each CDR3 is given with its conserved first and last residue. Each record gives: V gene, J gene, D gene, clone size, CDR3 protein. A D gene is named only where the DNA matches it firmly. Clone size is given for some rows only: seen once, a few or many times, or a class if the clone is expanded.

>TRBV28|TRBJ2-2|TRBD1|.
CASSLTPAGQAGELFF
>TRBV19|TRBJ1-2|.|.
CASAEAPAGGDYGYTF
>TRBV5-1|TRBJ2-1|TRBD1|.
CASSLSEQGMNEQFF
>TRBV19|TRBJ1-1|TRBD1|.
CASRAGTGGRLNTEAFF
>TRBV19|TRBJ1-5|.|.
CASSRTGSNQPQHF
>TRBV3-1/TRBV3-2|TRBJ1-6|.|.
CASRPQGSSYNSPLHF
>TRBV5-6|TRBJ1-1|.|.
CASRQGNTEAFF
>TRBV5-1|TRBJ2-2|TRBD2|.
CASRTTGTSAVGELFF
>TRBV28|TRBJ1-1|.|.
CASSSSVRAFF
>TRBV7-8|TRBJ2-2|.|.
CASSLVGAGVTGELFF
>TRBV11-2|TRBJ1-5|TRBD1|.
CASSPDRGQQPQHF
>TRBV27|TRBJ1-5|.|few
CASSFLNQPQHF
>TRBV2|TRBJ1-4|TRBD1|.
CASSRQGVNEKLFF
>TRBV6-5|TRBJ2-3|.|.
CASSYGQGTQYF
>TRBV28|TRBJ1-4|.|.
CASQTRATNEKLFF
>TRBV10-3|TRBJ1-6|TRBD1|.
CATKPGQGSPLHF
>TRBV27|TRBJ1-6|TRBD1|few
CASRGQPTFNSPLHF
>TRBV5-4|TRBJ2-7|TRBD2|.
CASSLGLAGTYEQYF
>TRBV7-2|TRBJ2-5|.|few
CASRQEGETQYF
>TRBV7-9|TRBJ2-1|TRBD1|once
CASSKTGTGANEQFF
>TRBV5-1|TRBJ2-3|.|.
CASSLGVDTQYF
>TRBV6-5|TRBJ2-1|TRBD1|.
CASSREGASYNEQFF
>TRBV28|TRBJ1-1|.|.
CASRPGTKGTEAFF
>TRBV29-1|TRBJ2-1|.|.
CSVEDFGGNEQFF
>TRBV5-1|TRBJ2-1|TRBD2|once
CASSLETGGYNEQFF
>TRBV7-2|TRBJ1-5|.|.
CASSALGGYSNQPQHF
>TRBV14|TRBJ1-1|.|.
CASSQYRDTEAFF
>TRBV9|TRBJ1-2|.|once
CASATGYSNYGYTF
>TRBV19|TRBJ2-7|.|.
CASSNFMAGQSYEQYF
>TRBV2|TRBJ2-1|TRBD2|.
CASSELGRGGNNEQFF
>TRBV24-1|TRBJ2-3|TRBD1|.
CATSDRTGGWDTQYF
>TRBV5-1|TRBJ2-1|TRBD2|once
CASSYVAGYRNEQFF
>TRBV7-9|TRBJ1-2|TRBD1|.
CASSLGVEGATLGYTF
>TRBV18|TRBJ2-7|.|once
CASSRGNGLASEQYF
>TRBV6-1|TRBJ1-3|TRBD1|.
CASSEKTGGYSSGNTIYF
>TRBV7-3|TRBJ2-2|.|.
CASSSQGLNTGELFF
>TRBV2|TRBJ2-1|.|.
CASSEGTRRGEQFF